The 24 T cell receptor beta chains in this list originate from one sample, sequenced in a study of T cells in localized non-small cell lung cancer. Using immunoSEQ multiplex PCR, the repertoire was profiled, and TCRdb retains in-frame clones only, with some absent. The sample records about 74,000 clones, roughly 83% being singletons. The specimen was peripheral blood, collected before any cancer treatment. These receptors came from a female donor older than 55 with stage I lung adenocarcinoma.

For the CDR3, the DNA is TGTGCCAGTACCGCGAACGGGGGGAGGGCCACTGAAGCTTTCTTT. This codes for CASTANGGRATEAFF. This chain links TRBV19 with TRBJ1-1; TRBD1 is a possible D gene (5 bases). With 7 bases removed from V and 4 bases from J, the gap between germline ends came to 19 bases. Germline loops: CDR1 LNHDA, CDR2 SQIVND (reference sequence). The CDR3 length is 15 residues.

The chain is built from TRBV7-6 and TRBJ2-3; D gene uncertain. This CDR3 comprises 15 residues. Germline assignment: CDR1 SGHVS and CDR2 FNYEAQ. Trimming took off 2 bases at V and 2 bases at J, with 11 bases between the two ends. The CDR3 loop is CASSLNWRNTDTQYF. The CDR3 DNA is TGTGCCAGCAGCTTAAATTGGCGGAACACAGATACGCAGTATTTT.

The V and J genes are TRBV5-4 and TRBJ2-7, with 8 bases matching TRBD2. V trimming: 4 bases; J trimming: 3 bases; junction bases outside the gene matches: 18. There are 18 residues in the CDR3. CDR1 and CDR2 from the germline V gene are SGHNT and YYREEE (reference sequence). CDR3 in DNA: TGTGCCAGCAGCCAAGGGGTTGGAGCGGGAGCTCTTTTCTACGAGCAGTACTTC. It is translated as CASSQGVGAGALFYEQYF.

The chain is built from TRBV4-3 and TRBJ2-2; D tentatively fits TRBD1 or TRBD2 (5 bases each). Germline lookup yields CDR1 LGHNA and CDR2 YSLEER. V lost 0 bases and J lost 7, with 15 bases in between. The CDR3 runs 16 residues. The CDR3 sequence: CASSQDLPGAGGELFF. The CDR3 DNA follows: TGCGCCAGCAGCCAAGATTTGCCCGGGGCGGGCGGGGAGCTGTTTTTT.

CDR3 residues: CASSLSRDYGYTF. In DNA, the CDR3 is TGCGCCAGCAGCTTGAGCAGGGACTATGGCTACACCTTC. The chain joins TRBV5-1 to TRBJ1-2; D is perhaps TRBD1 (5 bases). The CDR3 runs to 13 residues. The germline V gene has CDR1 SGHRS and CDR2 YFSETQ. Trimming cost V 1 base and J 3 bases, with 7 bases left between them.

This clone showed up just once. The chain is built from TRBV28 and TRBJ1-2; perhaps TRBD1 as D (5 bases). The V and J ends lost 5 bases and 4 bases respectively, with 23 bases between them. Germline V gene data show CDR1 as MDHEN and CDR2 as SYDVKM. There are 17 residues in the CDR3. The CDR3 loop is CASSPGGGLLSIYGYTF. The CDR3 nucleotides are TGTGCCAGCAGTCCCGGGGGAGGGCTCCTTTCCATCTATGGCTACACCTTC.

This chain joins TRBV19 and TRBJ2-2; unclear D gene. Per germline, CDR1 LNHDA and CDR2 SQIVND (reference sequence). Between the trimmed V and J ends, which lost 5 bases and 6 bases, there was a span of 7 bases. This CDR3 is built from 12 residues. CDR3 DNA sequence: TGTGCCAGTAGTCAAAGGCCCGGGGAGCTGTTTTTT. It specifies CASSQRPGELFF.

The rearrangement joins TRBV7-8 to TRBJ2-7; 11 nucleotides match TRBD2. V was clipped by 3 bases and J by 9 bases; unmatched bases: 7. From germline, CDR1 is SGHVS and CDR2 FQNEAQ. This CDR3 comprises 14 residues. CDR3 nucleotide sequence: TGTGCCAGCAGCTTTAGCGGGAGGGATGTGGGGCAGTACTTC. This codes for CASSFSGRDVGQYF.

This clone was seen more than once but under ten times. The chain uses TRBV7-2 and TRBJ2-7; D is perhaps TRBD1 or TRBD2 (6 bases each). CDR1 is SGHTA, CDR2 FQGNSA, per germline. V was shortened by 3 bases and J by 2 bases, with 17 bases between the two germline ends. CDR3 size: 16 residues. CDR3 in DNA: TGTGCCAGCAGCTTCCCGTCGGAGGGGGACCCCTACGAGCAGTACTTC. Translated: CASSFPSEGDPYEQYF.

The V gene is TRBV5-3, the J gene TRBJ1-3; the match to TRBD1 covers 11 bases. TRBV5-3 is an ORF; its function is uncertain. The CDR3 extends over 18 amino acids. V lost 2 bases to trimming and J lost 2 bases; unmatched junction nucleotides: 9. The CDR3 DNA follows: TGTGCCAGAAGCTTAACGACCGGGACAGGGGGGACTGGAAACACCATATATTTT. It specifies CARSLTTGTGGTGNTIYF.

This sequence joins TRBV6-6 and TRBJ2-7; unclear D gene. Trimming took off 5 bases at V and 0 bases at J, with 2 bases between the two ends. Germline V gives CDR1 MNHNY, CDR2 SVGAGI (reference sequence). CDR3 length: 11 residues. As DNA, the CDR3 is TGTGCCAGCAGTCCCTCCTACGAGCAGTACTTC. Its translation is CASSPSYEQYF.

As DNA, the CDR3 is TGTGCCAGCAGCGTAGAAGCCCTGGGGACTGAAGCTTTCTTT. This translates into CASSVEALGTEAFF. V gene TRBV9 combines with J gene TRBJ1-1; D unclear. CDR3 length: 14 residues. Trimming pared 0 bases from V and 5 bases from J, leaving 11 bases between. Germline V gene sequence: CDR1 SGDLS, CDR2 YYNGEE.

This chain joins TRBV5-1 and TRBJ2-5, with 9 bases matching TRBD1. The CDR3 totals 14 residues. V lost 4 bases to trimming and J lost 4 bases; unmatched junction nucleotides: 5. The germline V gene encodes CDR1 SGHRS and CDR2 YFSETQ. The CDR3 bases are TGCGCCAGCAGCACTACAGGGGGCGCAGAGACCCAGTACTTC. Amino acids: CASSTTGGAETQYF.

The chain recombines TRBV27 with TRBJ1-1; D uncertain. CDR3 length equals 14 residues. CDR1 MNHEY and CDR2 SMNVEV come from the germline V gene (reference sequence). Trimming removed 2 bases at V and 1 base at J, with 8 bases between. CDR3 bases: TGTGCCAGCAGTTTAAACCCATGGAACACTGAAGCTTTCTTT. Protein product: CASSLNPWNTEAFF.

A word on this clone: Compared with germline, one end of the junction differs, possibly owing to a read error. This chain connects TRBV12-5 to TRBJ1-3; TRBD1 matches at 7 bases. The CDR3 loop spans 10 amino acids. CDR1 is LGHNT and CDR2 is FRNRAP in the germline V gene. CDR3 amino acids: CASGLFDRVW. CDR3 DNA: TGTGCTAGTGGTTTGTTCGACAGGGTGTGG.

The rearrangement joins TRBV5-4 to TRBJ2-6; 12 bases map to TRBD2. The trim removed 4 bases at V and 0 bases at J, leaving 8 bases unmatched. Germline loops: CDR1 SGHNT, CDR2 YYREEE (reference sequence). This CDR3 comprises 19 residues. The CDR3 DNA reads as TGTGCCAGCAGCCCGGGGACTAGCGGGTATCTCTCTGGGGCCAACGTCCTGACTTTC. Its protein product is CASSPGTSGYLSGANVLTF.

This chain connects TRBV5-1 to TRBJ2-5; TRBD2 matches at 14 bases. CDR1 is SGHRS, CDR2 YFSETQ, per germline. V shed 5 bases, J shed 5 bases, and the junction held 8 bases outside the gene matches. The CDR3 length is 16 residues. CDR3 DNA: TGCGCCAGCAGACCCGGGACTAGCGGGAGAAAGGAGACCCAGTACTTC. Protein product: CASRPGTSGRKETQYF.

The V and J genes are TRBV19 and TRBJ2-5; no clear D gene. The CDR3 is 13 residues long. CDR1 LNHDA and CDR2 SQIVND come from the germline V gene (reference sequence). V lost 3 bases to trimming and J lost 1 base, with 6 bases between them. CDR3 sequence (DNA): TGTGCCAGTAGTATGACACTCCAAGAGACCCAGTACTTC. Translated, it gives CASSMTLQETQYF.

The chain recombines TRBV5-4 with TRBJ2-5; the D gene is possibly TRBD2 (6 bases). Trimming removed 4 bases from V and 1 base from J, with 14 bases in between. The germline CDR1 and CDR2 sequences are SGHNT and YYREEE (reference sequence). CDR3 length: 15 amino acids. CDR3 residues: CASSDKISGQETQYF. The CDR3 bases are TGTGCCAGCAGCGACAAAATTAGCGGCCAAGAGACCCAGTACTTC.

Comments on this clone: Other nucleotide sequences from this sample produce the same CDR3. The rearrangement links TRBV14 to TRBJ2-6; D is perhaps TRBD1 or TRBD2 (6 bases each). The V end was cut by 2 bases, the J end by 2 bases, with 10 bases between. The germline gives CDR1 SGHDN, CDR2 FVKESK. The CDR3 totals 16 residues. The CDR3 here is CASSQLRGAGANVLTF. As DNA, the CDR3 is TGTGCCAGCAGCCAATTGAGGGGGGCTGGGGCCAACGTCCTGACTTTC.

The CDR3 DNA sequence: TGTGCTAGTGGTTTGGTACGCGGAGTAGGGCTCTACGAGCAGTACTTC. Encoded protein: CASGLVRGVGLYEQYF. V usage is TRBV12-5 and J usage is TRBJ2-7; D uncertain. The ends were cut back, 0 bases at V and 3 bases at J, with 15 bases in the middle. Germline V gene sequence: CDR1 LGHNT, CDR2 FRNRAP. This CDR3 region has 16 residues.

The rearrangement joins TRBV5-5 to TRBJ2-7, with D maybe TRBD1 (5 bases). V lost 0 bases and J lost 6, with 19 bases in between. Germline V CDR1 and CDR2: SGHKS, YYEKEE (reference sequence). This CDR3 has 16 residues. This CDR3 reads CASSLGRFQGTGEQYF. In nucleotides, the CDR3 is TGTGCCAGCAGCTTGGGCCGGTTTCAGGGAACTGGCGAGCAGTACTTC. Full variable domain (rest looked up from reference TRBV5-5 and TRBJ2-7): DAGVTQSPTHLIKTRGQQVTLRCSPISGHKSVSWYQQVLGQGPQFIFQYYEKEERGRGNFPDRFSARQFPNYSSELNVNALLLGDSALYLCASSLGRFQGTGEQYFGPGTRLTVT.

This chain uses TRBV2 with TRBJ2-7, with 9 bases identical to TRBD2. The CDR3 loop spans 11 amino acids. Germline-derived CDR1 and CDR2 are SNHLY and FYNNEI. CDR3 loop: CTAGGAYEQYF. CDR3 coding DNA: TGTACAGCGGGAGGCGCCTACGAGCAGTACTTC.

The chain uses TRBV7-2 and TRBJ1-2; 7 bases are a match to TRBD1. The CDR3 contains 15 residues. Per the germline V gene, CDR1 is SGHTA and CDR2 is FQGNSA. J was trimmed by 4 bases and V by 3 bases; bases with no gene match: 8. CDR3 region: CASSFGQDPLYGYTF. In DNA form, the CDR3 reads TGTGCCAGCAGCTTCGGACAGGACCCCCTCTATGGCTACACCTTC. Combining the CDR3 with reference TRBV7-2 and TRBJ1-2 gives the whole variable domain GAGVSQSPSNKVTEKGKDVELRCDPISGHTALYWYRQSLGQGLEFLIYFQGNSAPDKSGLPSDRFSAERTGGSVSTLTIQRTQQEDSAVYLCASSFGQDPLYGYTFGSGTRLTVV.